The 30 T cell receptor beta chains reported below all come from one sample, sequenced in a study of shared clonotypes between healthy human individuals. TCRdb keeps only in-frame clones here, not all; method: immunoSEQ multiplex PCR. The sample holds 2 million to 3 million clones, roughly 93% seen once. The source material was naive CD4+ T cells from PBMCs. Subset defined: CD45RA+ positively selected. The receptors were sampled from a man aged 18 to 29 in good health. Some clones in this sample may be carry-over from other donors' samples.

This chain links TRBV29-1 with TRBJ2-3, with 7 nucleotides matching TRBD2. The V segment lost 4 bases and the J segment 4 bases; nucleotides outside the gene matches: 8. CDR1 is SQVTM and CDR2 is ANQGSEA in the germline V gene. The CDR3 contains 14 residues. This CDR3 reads CSVALASSADTQYF. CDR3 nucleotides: TGCAGCGTTGCACTAGCGTCGAGCGCAGATACGCAGTATTTT.

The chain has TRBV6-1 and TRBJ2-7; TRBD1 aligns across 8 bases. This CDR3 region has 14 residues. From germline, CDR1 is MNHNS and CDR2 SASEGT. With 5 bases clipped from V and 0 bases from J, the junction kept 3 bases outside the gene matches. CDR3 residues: CASSRQGSSYEQYF. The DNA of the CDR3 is TGTGCCAGCAGTAGACAGGGGTCCTCCTACGAGCAGTACTTC.

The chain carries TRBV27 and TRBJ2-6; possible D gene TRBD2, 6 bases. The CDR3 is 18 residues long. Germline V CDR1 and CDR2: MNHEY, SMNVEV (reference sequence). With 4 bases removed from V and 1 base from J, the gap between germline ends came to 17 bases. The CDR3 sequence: CASSSRVLGGSGANVLTF. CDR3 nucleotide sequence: TGTGCCAGCAGTTCCAGGGTATTAGGAGGGTCTGGGGCCAACGTCCTGACTTTC.

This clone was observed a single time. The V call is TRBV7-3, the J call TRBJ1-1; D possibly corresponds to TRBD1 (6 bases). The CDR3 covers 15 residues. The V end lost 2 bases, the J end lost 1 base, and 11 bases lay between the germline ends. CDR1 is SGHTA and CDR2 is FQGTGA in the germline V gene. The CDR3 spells CASSLSGQSNTEAFF. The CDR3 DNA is TGTGCCAGCAGCTTATCTGGACAGTCGAACACTGAAGCTTTCTTT.

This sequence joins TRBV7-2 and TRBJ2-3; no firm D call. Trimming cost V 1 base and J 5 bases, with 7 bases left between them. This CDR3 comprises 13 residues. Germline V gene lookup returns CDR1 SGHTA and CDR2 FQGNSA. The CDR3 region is CASSLGLRDTQYF. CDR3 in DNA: TGTGCCAGCAGCTTAGGACTGCGAGATACGCAGTATTTT.

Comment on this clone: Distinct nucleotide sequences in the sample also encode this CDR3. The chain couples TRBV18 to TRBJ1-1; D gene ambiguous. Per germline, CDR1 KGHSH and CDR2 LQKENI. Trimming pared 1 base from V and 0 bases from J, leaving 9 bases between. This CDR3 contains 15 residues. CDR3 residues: CASSPQSGLNTEAFF. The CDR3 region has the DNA TGTGCCAGCTCACCACAGAGTGGCCTGAACACTGAAGCTTTCTTT.

In DNA, the CDR3 is TGTGCCAGCAGCCTAGGACAGAGTACTTTCTATGGCTACACCTTC. Encoded protein: CASSLGQSTFYGYTF. The rearrangement joins TRBV5-4 to TRBJ1-2, with D possibly TRBD1 on 6 matching bases. Germline V CDR1 and CDR2: SGHNT, YYREEE (reference sequence). Trimming pared 4 bases from V and 4 bases from J, leaving 17 bases between. This CDR3 spans 15 amino acids.

CDR3 sequence: CASSQARGPADTQYF. In DNA, the CDR3 is TGTGCCAGCAGCCAAGCGCGGGGCCCGGCAGATACGCAGTATTTT. The gene calls are TRBV9 and TRBJ2-3, with D possibly being TRBD2 (6 bases). V shed 4 bases and J shed 4 bases, with 16 bases lying between them. This CDR3 has 15 residues. CDR1 is SGDLS, CDR2 YYNGEE, per germline.

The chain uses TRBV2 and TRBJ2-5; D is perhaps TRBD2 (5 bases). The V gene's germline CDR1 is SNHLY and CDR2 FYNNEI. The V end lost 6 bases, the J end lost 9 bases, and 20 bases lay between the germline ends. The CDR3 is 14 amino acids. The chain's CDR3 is CASRATQQLGSQYF. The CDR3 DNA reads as TGTGCCAGCAGGGCAACCCAACAACTAGGTTCCCAGTACTTC.

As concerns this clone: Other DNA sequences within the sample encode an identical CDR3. CDR3 sequence reads: CASSDRVSYEQYF. The CDR3 DNA sequence: TGCGCCAGCAGCGACAGGGTTTCCTACGAGCAGTACTTC. V and J are TRBV5-1 and TRBJ2-7; TRBD1 matches 7 bases. V gave up 4 bases and J gave up 1 base; unmatched junction bases: 2. The CDR3 totals 13 residues. The germline V gene has CDR1 SGHRS and CDR2 YFSETQ.

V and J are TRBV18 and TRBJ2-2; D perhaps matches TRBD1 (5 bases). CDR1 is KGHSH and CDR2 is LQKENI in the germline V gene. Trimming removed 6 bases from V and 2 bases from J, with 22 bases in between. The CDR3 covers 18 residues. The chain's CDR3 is CASSPDPPRQTNTGELFF. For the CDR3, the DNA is TGTGCCAGCTCCCCGGACCCCCCGAGACAGACAAACACCGGGGAGCTGTTTTTT.

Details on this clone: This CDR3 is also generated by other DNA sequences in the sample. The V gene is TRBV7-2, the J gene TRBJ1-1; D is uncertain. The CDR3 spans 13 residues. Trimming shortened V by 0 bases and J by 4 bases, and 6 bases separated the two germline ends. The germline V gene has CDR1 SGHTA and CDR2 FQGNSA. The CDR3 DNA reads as TGTGCCAGCAGCTTAGCAGGGTTCACTGAAGCTTTCTTT. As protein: CASSLAGFTEAFF.

The CDR3 region is CASSLHPGELFF. The DNA of the CDR3 is TGTGCCAGCAGCCTCCACCCCGGGGAGCTGTTTTTT. This chain uses TRBV5-4 with TRBJ2-2; D not certain. V was clipped by 4 bases and J by 6 bases, with 7 bases between them. Germline lookup yields CDR1 SGHNT and CDR2 YYREEE (reference sequence). The CDR3 is 12 amino acids.

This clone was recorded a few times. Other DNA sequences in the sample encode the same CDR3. The CDR3 here is CAWSLGLNTEAFF. The CDR3 DNA follows: TGTGCCTGGAGTCTGGGGTTGAACACTGAAGCTTTCTTT. The rearrangement joins TRBV30 to TRBJ1-1; D gene ambiguous. Trimming left V 2 bases short and J 0 bases short, with 7 bases between. Germline V gene sequence: CDR1 GTSNPN, CDR2 SVGIG (reference sequence). This CDR3 comprises 13 residues. The complete variable domain, with remaining parts taken from reference TRBV30 and TRBJ1-1, reads SQTIHQWPATLVQPVGSPLSLECTVEGTSNPNLYWYRQAAGRGLQLLFYSVGIGQISSEVPQNLSASRPQDRQFILSSKKLLLSDSGFYLCAWSLGLNTEAFFGQGTRLTVV.

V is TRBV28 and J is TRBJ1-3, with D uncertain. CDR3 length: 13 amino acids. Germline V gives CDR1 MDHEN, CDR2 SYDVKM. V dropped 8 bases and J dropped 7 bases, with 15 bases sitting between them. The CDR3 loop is CASLTPGWNTIYF. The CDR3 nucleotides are TGTGCCAGCCTCACTCCGGGTTGGAACACCATATATTTT.

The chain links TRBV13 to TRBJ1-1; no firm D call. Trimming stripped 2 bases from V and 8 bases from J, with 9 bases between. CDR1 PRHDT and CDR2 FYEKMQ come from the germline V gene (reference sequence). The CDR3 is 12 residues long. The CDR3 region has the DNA TGTGCCAGCAGCTTATTTCCCCGGGAAGCTTTCTTT. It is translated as CASSLFPREAFF.

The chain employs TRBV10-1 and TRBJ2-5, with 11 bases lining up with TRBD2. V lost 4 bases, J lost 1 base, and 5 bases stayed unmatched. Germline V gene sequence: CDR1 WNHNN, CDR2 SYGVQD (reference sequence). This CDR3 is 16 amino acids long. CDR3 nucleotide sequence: TGCGCCAGCAGTGCCCAGACTAGCGGGATCCAAGAGACCCAGTACTTC. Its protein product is CASSAQTSGIQETQYF.

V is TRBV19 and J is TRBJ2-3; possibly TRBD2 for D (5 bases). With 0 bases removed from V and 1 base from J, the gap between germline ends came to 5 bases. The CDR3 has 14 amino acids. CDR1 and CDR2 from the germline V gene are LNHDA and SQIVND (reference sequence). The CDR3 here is CASSIEAGTDTQYF. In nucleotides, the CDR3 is TGTGCCAGTAGTATAGAAGCGGGCACAGATACGCAGTATTTT.

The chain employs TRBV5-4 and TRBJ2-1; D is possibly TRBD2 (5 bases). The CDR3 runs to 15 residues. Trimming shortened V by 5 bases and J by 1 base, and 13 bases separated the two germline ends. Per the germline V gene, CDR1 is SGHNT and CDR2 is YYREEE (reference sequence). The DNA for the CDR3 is TGTGCCAGCAGTCAGGACTCGACTTCCTACAATGAGCAGTTCTTC. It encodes CASSQDSTSYNEQFF.

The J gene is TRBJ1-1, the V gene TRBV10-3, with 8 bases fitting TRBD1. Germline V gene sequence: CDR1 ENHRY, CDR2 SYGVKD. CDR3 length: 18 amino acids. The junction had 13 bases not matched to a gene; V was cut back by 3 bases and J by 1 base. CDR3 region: CAISDWPGQGAKNTEAFF. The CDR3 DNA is TGTGCCATCAGTGATTGGCCGGGCCAGGGGGCTAAGAACACTGAAGCTTTCTTT.

The CDR3 coding sequence is TGTGCCTGGAGTCCCCCTGGCGAAATTAATTCACCCCTCCACTTT. Its translation: CAWSPPGEINSPLHF. The chain recombines TRBV30 with TRBJ1-6; no definite D call. In germline, CDR1 is GTSNPN, CDR2 SVGIG (reference sequence). The germline V and J ends were trimmed by 2 bases and 6 bases, with 14 bases remaining between them. This CDR3 contains 15 residues.

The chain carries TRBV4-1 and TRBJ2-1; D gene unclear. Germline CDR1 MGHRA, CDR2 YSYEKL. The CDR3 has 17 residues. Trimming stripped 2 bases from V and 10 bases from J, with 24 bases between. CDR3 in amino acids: CASSQFAAVGIIGEQFF. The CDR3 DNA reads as TGCGCCAGCAGCCAATTTGCCGCGGTGGGTATAATTGGAGAGCAGTTCTTC.

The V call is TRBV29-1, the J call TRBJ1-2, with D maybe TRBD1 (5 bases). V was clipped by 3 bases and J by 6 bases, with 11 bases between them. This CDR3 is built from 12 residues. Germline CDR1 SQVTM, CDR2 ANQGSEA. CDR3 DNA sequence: TGCAGCGTTGACAGGGAATCAAATGGCTACACCTTC. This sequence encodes CSVDRESNGYTF.

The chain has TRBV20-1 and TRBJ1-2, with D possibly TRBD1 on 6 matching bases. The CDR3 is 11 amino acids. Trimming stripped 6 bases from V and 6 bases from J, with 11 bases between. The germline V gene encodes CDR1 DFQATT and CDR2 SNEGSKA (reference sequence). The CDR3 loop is CSAGGQDGYTF. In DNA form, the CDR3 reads TGCAGTGCGGGGGGGCAGGATGGCTACACCTTC.

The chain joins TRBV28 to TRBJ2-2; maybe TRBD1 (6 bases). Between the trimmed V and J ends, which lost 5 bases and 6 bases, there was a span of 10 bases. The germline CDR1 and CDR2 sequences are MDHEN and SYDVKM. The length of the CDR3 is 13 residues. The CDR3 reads CASSPQGSGELFF. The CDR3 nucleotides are TGTGCCAGCAGTCCACAGGGTTCCGGGGAGCTGTTTTTT.

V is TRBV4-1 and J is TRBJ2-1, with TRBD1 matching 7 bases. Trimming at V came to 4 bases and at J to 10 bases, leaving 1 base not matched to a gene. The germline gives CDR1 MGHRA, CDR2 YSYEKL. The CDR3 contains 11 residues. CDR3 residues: CASSLGQEQFF. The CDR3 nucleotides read TGCGCCAGCAGCCTGGGACAGGAGCAGTTCTTC.

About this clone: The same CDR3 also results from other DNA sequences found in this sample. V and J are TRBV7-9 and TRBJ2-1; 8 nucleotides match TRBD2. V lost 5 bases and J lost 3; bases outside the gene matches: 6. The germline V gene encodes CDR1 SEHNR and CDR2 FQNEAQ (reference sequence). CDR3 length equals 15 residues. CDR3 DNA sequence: TGTGCCAGCAGCCTCGGACTAGCCGACTACAATGAGCAGTTCTTC. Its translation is CASSLGLADYNEQFF.

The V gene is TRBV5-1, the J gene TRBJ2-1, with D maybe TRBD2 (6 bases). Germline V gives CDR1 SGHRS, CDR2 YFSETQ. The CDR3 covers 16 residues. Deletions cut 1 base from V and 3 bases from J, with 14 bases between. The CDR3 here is CASSLRTGEGYNEQFF. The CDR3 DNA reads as TGCGCCAGCAGCTTGCGAACGGGAGAGGGCTACAATGAGCAGTTCTTC.

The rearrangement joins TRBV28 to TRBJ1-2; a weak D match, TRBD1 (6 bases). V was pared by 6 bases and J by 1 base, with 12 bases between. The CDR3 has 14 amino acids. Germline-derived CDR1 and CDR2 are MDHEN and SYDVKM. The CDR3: CASRPGTLNYGYTF. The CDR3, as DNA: TGTGCCAGCAGACCCGGGACACTTAACTATGGCTACACCTTC.

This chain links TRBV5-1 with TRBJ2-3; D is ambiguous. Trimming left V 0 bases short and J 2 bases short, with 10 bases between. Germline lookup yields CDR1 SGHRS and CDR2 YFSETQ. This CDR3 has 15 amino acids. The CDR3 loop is CASSLAATTTDTQYF. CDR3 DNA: TGCGCCAGCAGCTTGGCGGCAACCACCACAGATACGCAGTATTTT.